These 30 T cell receptor beta chains came from one sample sequenced in a study of CD8 T cells in ankylosing spondylitis. The study, taken as a whole, reports: Characteristic of ankylosing spondylitis blood, it appeared, was a TCR beta motif comprising about eight highly homologous variants.

TCRdb redid the calling of the 5' RACE reads with MiXCR, one entry per CDR3 protein. There are under 250,000 distinct CDR3 sequences in the sample; 5.5% to 7.5% occur only once, and about 14% lies in the top ten. Their target antigens are unknown. The sequencing input was blood, either unsorted or a sorted T cell fraction (not recorded which). The receptors shown here come from a male donor with ankylosing spondylitis.

The V gene is TRBV28, the J gene TRBJ2-7, with 8 bases aligning to TRBD2. The germline V gene has CDR1 MDHEN and CDR2 SYDVKM. The CDR3 is 15 amino acids. V was pared by 6 bases and J by 0 bases, with 7 bases of the junction left unmatched. The CDR3: CASRVLAVNSYEQYF. The CDR3 DNA sequence: TGTGCCAGCAGAGTACTAGCGGTTAACTCCTACGAGCAGTACTTC.

This clonotype was detected many times. This chain links TRBV28 with TRBJ2-7, with 10 bases identical to TRBD1. CDR3 size: 16 residues. Germline CDR1 reads MDHEN; CDR2 reads SYDVKM. J lost 3 bases, V lost 6 bases, and 11 bases had no gene match. The CDR3 DNA sequence: TGTGCCAGCAGATTAATTTTCCGGGACAGGGGCTACGAGCAGTACTTC. Translated, it gives CASRLIFRDRGYEQYF.

In this sample, this clonotype turned up many times. This chain links TRBV20-1 with TRBJ2-1, with 8 positions matching TRBD2. Germline V gene data show CDR1 as DFQATT and CDR2 as SNEGSKA (reference sequence). V was clipped by 1 base and J by 8 bases; unmatched bases: 7. The CDR3 has 14 amino acids. The CDR3 spells CSARAPSGSDEQFF. The CDR3 coding sequence is TGCAGTGCTAGAGCCCCTAGCGGGTCCGATGAGCAGTTCTTC.

This clonotype was recorded many times. The chain uses TRBV11-2 and TRBJ2-4; D is possibly TRBD2 (5 bases). Between the trimmed V and J ends, which lost 1 base and 15 bases, there was a span of 19 bases. Looked up from germline, CDR1 is SGHAT and CDR2 is FQNNGV. The CDR3 is 14 residues long. For the CDR3, the DNA is TGTGCCAGCAGCTTAGTTGGGGTGGTATTTGGAGGGTACTTC. This translates into CASSLVGVVFGGYF.

The chain uses TRBV6-1 and TRBJ2-1, with 13 bases matching TRBD2. V lost 10 bases, J lost 2 bases, and 8 bases stayed unmatched. The CDR3 covers 16 residues. The germline gives CDR1 MNHNS, CDR2 SASEGT. DNA of the CDR3: TGTGCCACCGGACTAGCGGGAGTAAGCGCCTACAATGAGCAGTTCTTC. Residues: CATGLAGVSAYNEQFF.

The chain links TRBV6-1 to TRBJ1-5; D not resolved. This CDR3 comprises 12 residues. Germline V CDR1 and CDR2: MNHNS, SASEGT. V gave up 6 bases and J gave up 3 bases, with 6 bases separating them. For the CDR3, the DNA is TGTGCCAGCAGGGATTACAATCAGCCCCAGCATTTT. Translation gives CASRDYNQPQHF.

This clonotype came up a few times. The gene calls are TRBV5-1 and TRBJ2-3; D remains unclear. Germline lookup yields CDR1 SGHRS and CDR2 YFSETQ. The CDR3 consists of 14 residues. Between the trimmed V and J ends, which lost 0 bases and 4 bases, there was a span of 9 bases. In nucleotides, the CDR3 is TGCGCCAGCAGCTTGGATGCAGTCGCAGATACGCAGTATTTT. As protein: CASSLDAVADTQYF.

The CDR3 nucleotides read TGTGCCAGCAGTTTAAGGGCAACTAGCACAGATACGCAGTATTTT. Residues: CASSLRATSTDTQYF. J is TRBJ2-3 and V is TRBV27, with no clear D. V shed 2 bases and J shed 0 bases, with 9 bases lying between them. Per the germline V gene, CDR1 is MNHEY and CDR2 is SMNVEV (reference sequence). The CDR3 is 15 residues long.

The chain has TRBV10-2 and TRBJ2-7, with D possibly being TRBD1 or TRBD2 (5 bases each). V was cut by 2 bases and J by 0 bases, with 8 bases left in between. The CDR3 runs 14 residues. Germline-derived CDR1 and CDR2 are WSHSY and SAAADI. CDR3 amino acids: CASSEAGTSYEQYF. The CDR3 nucleotides are TGCGCCAGCAGTGAGGCAGGGACCTCCTACGAGCAGTACTTC.

This clonotype has just a few counts. The chain links TRBV6-1 to TRBJ2-5; D unclear. The germline V gene encodes CDR1 MNHNS and CDR2 SASEGT. The CDR3 has 13 amino acids. The V end was cut by 5 bases, the J end by 1 base, with 8 bases between. The CDR3 DNA is TGTGCCAGCAGTCCCCAGGCCCAAGAGACCCAGTACTTC. Translating it yields CASSPQAQETQYF.

The chain is built from TRBV7-2 and TRBJ2-3; D remains ambiguous. The CDR3 totals 16 residues. Trimming took off 4 bases at V and 6 bases at J, with 20 bases between the two ends. The germline V gene has CDR1 SGHTA and CDR2 FQGNSA. The CDR3 region is CASSWSRVREMDTQYF. Written as DNA, the CDR3 is TGTGCCAGCAGCTGGAGTAGGGTCCGTGAGATGGATACGCAGTATTTT.

This clonotype has a count of ten or more. The chain uses TRBV7-9 and TRBJ1-1; D call uncertain. CDR1 SEHNR and CDR2 FQNEAQ come from the germline V gene (reference sequence). This CDR3 region has 15 residues. The germline V and J ends were trimmed by 5 bases and 0 bases, with 13 bases remaining between them. Here the CDR3 reads CASSPLTLMNTEAFF. The CDR3 DNA is TGTGCCAGCAGCCCTTTGACACTTATGAACACTGAAGCTTTCTTT.

The chain employs TRBV9 and TRBJ2-5, with 8 bases identical to TRBD2. This CDR3 region has 15 residues. Germline V gene sequence: CDR1 SGDLS, CDR2 YYNGEE. Germline trimming cut 3 bases from V and 1 base from J; bases unmatched to any gene: 5. CDR3 sequence (DNA): TGTGCCAGCAGCGATAGCGGGAAAGGCCAAGAGACCCAGTACTTC. It yields the protein CASSDSGKGQETQYF. Filled out from reference TRBV9 and TRBJ2-5, the complete variable domain reads DSGVTQTPKHLITATGQRVTLRCSPRSGDLSVYWYQQSLDQGLQFLIQYYNGEERAKGNILERFSAQQFPDLHSELNLSSLELGDSALYFCASSDSGKGQETQYFGPGTRLLVL.

This clonotype was observed at least ten times. As DNA, the CDR3 is TGTGCCACCAGCGGTGGGACGGTTAGCTCCTACGAGCAGTACTTC. It yields the protein CATSGGTVSSYEQYF. The J gene is TRBJ2-7, the V gene TRBV15; the D call may be TRBD1 or TRBD2 (5 bases each). The germline V gene has CDR1 LNHNV and CDR2 YYDKDF (reference sequence). CDR3 size: 15 residues. V shed 5 bases and J shed 0 bases, with 14 bases lying between them. The full variable domain, in which reference TRBV15 and TRBJ2-7 provide the parts outside the CDR3, is DAMVIQNPRYQVTQFGKPVTLSCSQTLNHNVMYWYQQKSSQAPKLLFHYYDKDFNNEADTPDNFQSRRPNTSFCFLDIRSPGLGDTAMYLCATSGGTVSSYEQYFGPGTRLTVT.

This clonotype showed up just a few times. The chain has TRBV5-1 and TRBJ2-7; 8 bases are shared with TRBD1. Germline V lookup: CDR1 SGHRS, CDR2 YFSETQ. Losses at the gene ends were 0 bases for V and 6 bases for J; bases not matched to a gene: 5. The CDR3 loop spans 14 amino acids. The CDR3 sequence is CASSLVGQGSEQYF. For the CDR3, the DNA is TGCGCCAGCAGCTTGGTAGGACAGGGCTCCGAGCAGTACTTC.

This clonotype has a count of ten or more. V gene TRBV24-1 combines with J gene TRBJ1-2; D gene ambiguous. The CDR3 is 13 residues long. Per germline, CDR1 KGHDR and CDR2 SFDVKD. Trimming took off 4 bases at V and 4 bases at J, with 9 bases between the two ends. Here the CDR3 reads CATSDLNFYGYTF. For the CDR3, the DNA is TGTGCCACCAGTGACCTAAATTTCTATGGCTACACCTTC.

This clonotype has just a few counts. V usage is TRBV12-3 or TRBV12-4 and J usage is TRBJ1-2; the D is unclear. Between the trimmed V and J ends, which lost 6 bases and 5 bases, there was a span of 13 bases. This CDR3 is 13 amino acids long. In DNA, the CDR3 is TGTGCCAGCAGCCAGGCCCCTGGGTATGGCTACACCTTC. Translated: CASSQAPGYGYTF.

This clonotype has ten or more counts. The CDR3 nucleotides read TGTGCCACCAGCAGAGATTCAGGGACAGGGGGCTACGAGCAGTACTTC. Encoded protein: CATSRDSGTGGYEQYF. The chain has TRBV15 and TRBJ2-7, with TRBD1 matching 11 bases. The CDR3 consists of 16 residues. Looked up from germline, CDR1 is LNHNV and CDR2 is YYDKDF (reference sequence). With 0 bases clipped from V and 3 bases from J, the junction kept 4 bases outside the gene matches.

This clonotype was seen at least ten times. The rearrangement joins TRBV4-3 to TRBJ2-7; either TRBD1 or TRBD2 may fit D (5 bases each). The CDR3 loop spans 15 amino acids. Trimming left V 4 bases short and J 1 base short, with 14 bases between. The germline V gene has CDR1 LGHNA and CDR2 YSLEER. The CDR3 region is CASSRGTGESYEQYF. CDR3 coding DNA: TGCGCCAGCAGCCGTGGGACGGGTGAATCCTACGAGCAGTACTTC.

In its sample, this clonotype was seen a few times. This chain joins TRBV3-1 and TRBJ1-3, with unresolved D. With 0 bases removed from V and 0 bases from J, the gap between germline ends came to 15 bases. This CDR3 has 18 residues. Per germline, CDR1 LGHDT and CDR2 YNNKEL (reference sequence). This CDR3 reads CASSQDSWQTLSGNTIYF. CDR3 coding DNA: TGTGCCAGCAGCCAAGATTCGTGGCAGACCCTCTCTGGAAACACCATATATTTT.

This clonotype was seen more than once but under ten times. The V gene is TRBV18, the J gene TRBJ2-2, with a possible D match to TRBD1 (7 bases). Trimming pared 1 base from V and 4 bases from J, leaving 19 bases between. CDR1 KGHSH and CDR2 LQKENI come from the germline V gene. The CDR3 is made up of 18 amino acids. CDR3 in amino acids: CASSPLLDREAITGELFF. CDR3 nucleotides: TGTGCCAGCTCACCACTACTCGACAGGGAGGCCATCACCGGGGAGCTGTTTTTT.

This clonotype was seen a handful of times. V is TRBV7-8 and J is TRBJ2-3; D may be TRBD2 (6 bases). CDR3 length: 13 residues. In germline, CDR1 is SGHVS, CDR2 FQNEAQ. Trimming took 11 bases from V and 2 from J, leaving 14 bases between them. The CDR3, as DNA: TGTGCCGGGGGAGCGGGTCTCACAGATACGCAGTATTTT. Residues: CAGGAGLTDTQYF.

In this sample, this clonotype turned up many times. The V call is TRBV24-1, the J call TRBJ2-7; D might be TRBD1 or TRBD2, each matching 6 bases. The CDR3 loop spans 13 amino acids. Germline CDR1 and CDR2: KGHDR and SFDVKD. The V and J ends lost 5 bases and 7 bases respectively, with 14 bases between them. Here the CDR3 reads CATSGSGGGEQYF. The CDR3 DNA reads TGTGCCACCAGTGGTAGTGGAGGGGGAGAGCAGTACTTC.

This clonotype was seen ten or more times. The rearrangement links TRBV21-1 to TRBJ2-6; the D call in the table, TRBD1, was not verified against the DNA. TRBV21-1 is flagged as a pseudogene. The CDR3 contains 20 residues. The CDR3 DNA is TGTGCCAGCAGCAACATCGACAGCCCCTTTAAGAAGGCTGGGGCCAACGTCCTGACTTTC. As protein: CASSNIDSPFKKAGANVLTF.

This clonotype was counted many times. V is TRBV7-6 and J is TRBJ2-7, with 7 bases aligning to TRBD1. Germline CDR1 is SGHVS and CDR2 is FNYEAQ. This CDR3 is 13 amino acids long. The V and J ends lost 5 bases and 5 bases, in that order; junction bases with no gene match: 6. The CDR3 DNA is TGTGCCAGCAGCCGAGACAGGGACCACGAGCAGTACTTC. It encodes CASSRDRDHEQYF.

The V call is TRBV27, the J call TRBJ1-2; D is ambiguous. Germline V lookup: CDR1 MNHEY, CDR2 SMNVEV (reference sequence). Trimming took off 5 bases at V and 4 bases at J, with 8 bases between the two ends. This CDR3 region has 12 residues. CDR3 protein: CASSPSGYGYTF. As DNA, the CDR3 is TGTGCCAGCAGTCCCTCTGGCTATGGCTACACCTTC.

This clonotype was observed many times. The chain has TRBV9 and TRBJ2-7, with D hard to call. The length of the CDR3 is 11 residues. Trimming stripped 0 bases from V and 3 bases from J, with 1 base between. Germline V gene lookup returns CDR1 SGDLS and CDR2 YYNGEE. The CDR3 protein is CASSVDYEQYF. CDR3 bases: TGTGCCAGCAGCGTAGACTACGAGCAGTACTTC.

There are many counts of this clonotype. The rearrangement joins TRBV4-2 to TRBJ1-5, with D unclear. V was shortened by 2 bases and J by 1 base, with 6 bases between the two germline ends. Germline CDR1 LGHNA, CDR2 YNFKEQ. CDR3 length equals 14 residues. CDR3 DNA: TGTGCCAGCAGCCAATCCGACAGCAATCAGCCCCAGCATTTT. Translating gives CASSQSDSNQPQHF.

There are a few counts of this clonotype. The gene calls are TRBV20-1 and TRBJ2-1; 9 bases agree with TRBD2. This CDR3 is built from 15 residues. Looked up from germline, CDR1 is DFQATT and CDR2 is SNEGSKA (reference sequence). Unmatched junction bases numbered 4, after V lost 3 bases and J lost 1 base. CDR3 nucleotides: TGCAGTGCTAGGAGTACTAGCGGGTCCTACAATGAGCAGTTCTTC. Its translation: CSARSTSGSYNEQFF.

In the case of this clonotype: This may be a read error: a much more frequent sequence differs by one nucleotide. The V call is TRBV20-1, the J call TRBJ2-1; 10 bases are shared with TRBD2. The CDR3 consists of 15 residues. J lost 5 bases, V lost 4 bases, and 8 bases had no gene match. Germline V CDR1 and CDR2: DFQATT, SNEGSKA (reference sequence). The CDR3 sequence: CSAIDSLAGDNEQFF. The CDR3 DNA sequence: TGCAGTGCTATAGATAGCCTAGCGGGGGACAATGAGCAGTTCTTC.